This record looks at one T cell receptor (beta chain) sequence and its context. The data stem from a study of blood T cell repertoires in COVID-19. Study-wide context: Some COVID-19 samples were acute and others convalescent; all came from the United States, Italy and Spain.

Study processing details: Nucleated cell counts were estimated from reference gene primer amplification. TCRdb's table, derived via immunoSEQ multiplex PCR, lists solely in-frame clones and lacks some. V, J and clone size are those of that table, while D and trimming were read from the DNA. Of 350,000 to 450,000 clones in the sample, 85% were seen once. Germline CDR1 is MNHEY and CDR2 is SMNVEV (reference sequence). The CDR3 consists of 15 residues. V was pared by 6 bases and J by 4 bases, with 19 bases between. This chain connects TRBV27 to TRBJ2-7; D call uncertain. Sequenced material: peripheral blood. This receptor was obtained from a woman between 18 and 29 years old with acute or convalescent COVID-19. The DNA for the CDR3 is TGTGCCAGCAGCCGGAAGGCGGAAAGCCAATACGAGCAGTACTTC. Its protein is CASSRKAESQYEQYF.